The T cell receptor beta chain described here comes from a study of control samples from healthy donors and cancer patients. Method: immunoSEQ multiplex PCR; TCRdb's copy keeps in-frame clones and lacks some. The table shows about 130,000 clones, with around 94% occurring only once. This sequence originates from a man aged 55 to 70 with colorectal cancer. Material for sequencing was PBMCs.

CDR3 coding DNA: TGTGCCTGGAGCTCCGGGACAGGGTCCTACGAGCAGTACTTC. This sequence encodes CAWSSGTGSYEQYF. V gene TRBV30 combines with J gene TRBJ2-7; 9 bases agree with TRBD1. CDR1 and CDR2 (germline): GTSNPN, SVGIG (reference sequence). V was pared by 3 bases and J by 1 base, with 4 bases of the junction left unmatched. The CDR3 is 14 residues long.